This T cell receptor beta chain was captured in a study of blood T cells in healthy people across ages. Germline lookup yields CDR1 SGHTA and CDR2 FQGNSA. Trimming shortened V by 7 bases and J by 1 base, and 10 bases separated the two germline ends. The CDR3 has 13 residues. Combining a sample-barcoded 5' primer with a J-beta primer mix, a second PCR ran for roughly 7 to 12 cycles. Each of the cDNA molecules was tagged by a template-switch adaptor with 12 random nucleotides. TCRdb called the 5' RACE reads again in MiXCR, with one record for every CDR3 protein. The sample has 1.5 million or so distinct CDR3 sequences, 42% seen once; the top ten hold roughly 8.2%. Samples each had at least 6 micrograms of total RNA extracted. As regards this clonotype: Its target is unknown.

Study-wide results and caveats: Estimates of diversity drawn from one million T cells were considered underestimates.

Sequencing was performed on blood. This chain connects TRBV7-2 to TRBJ2-5; possibly TRBD2 for D (5 bases). This clonotype originated in a woman younger than 30 in good health. The DNA for the CDR3 is TGTGCCAGCAAGTACAGCGGCCAAGAGACCCAGTACTTC. Encoded protein: CASKYSGQETQYF.